Following are 14 T cell receptor beta chains from one sample sequenced in a study of blood T cells in healthy people across ages. Then a second PCR, running roughly 6 to 11 cycles, was carried out with a sample-barcoded 5' primer and a J-beta primer mix. Via MiXCR, TCRdb re-called the 5' RACE reads, giving one row per CDR3 protein. In the table there are approximately 580,000 distinct CDR3 sequences, 24% of which are singletons. The sample was also linked to a second study, of T cells of mothers and their children.

The specimen sequenced was blood. These receptors were taken from a boy aged 5 to 17 in good health.

V usage is TRBV4-3 and J usage is TRBJ2-2; the D is unclear. This CDR3 region has 17 residues. Germline V lookup: CDR1 LGHNA, CDR2 YSLEER. The germline V and J ends were trimmed by 3 bases and 2 bases, with 16 bases remaining between them. In nucleotides, the CDR3 is TGCGCCAGCAGCCAGCGCGACCCTGACGTTAACACCGGGGAGCTGTTTTTT. It translates to CASSQRDPDVNTGELFF.

This clonotype was detected only a few times. The chain joins TRBV5-1 to TRBJ2-7; D is possibly TRBD2 (6 bases). CDR3 size: 14 residues. Germline V CDR1 and CDR2: SGHRS, YFSETQ. V lost 4 bases and J lost 2, with 13 bases in between. The DNA of the CDR3 is TGCGCCAGCAGCGGTAGCGGACTGCCCTACGAGCAGTACTTC. This codes for CASSGSGLPYEQYF.

This chain joins TRBV7-2 and TRBJ2-5; D not resolved. The J call may be incorrect, as the DNA end agrees better with TRBJ2-1. CDR3 length: 15 amino acids. CDR1 is SGHTA, CDR2 FQGNSA, per germline. The CDR3 is CASSLVRASWNEQFF. The CDR3 DNA sequence: TGTGCCAGCAGCTTAGTTCGTGCCTCTTGGAATGAGCAGTTCTTC.

In this sample, this clonotype turned up a few times. This chain uses TRBV4-3 with TRBJ2-6; unclear D gene. This CDR3 is built from 16 residues. V was shortened by 0 bases and J by 0 bases, with 6 bases between the two germline ends. Per the germline V gene, CDR1 is LGHNA and CDR2 is YSLEER. CDR3 sequence (DNA): TGCGCCAGCAGCCAAGAACCTCTCTCTGGGGCCAACGTCCTGACTTTC. Protein product: CASSQEPLSGANVLTF.

The rearrangement uses TRBV5-1 and TRBJ1-3, with TRBD1 as a possible D gene (5 bases). Trimming pared 9 bases from V and 0 bases from J, leaving 16 bases between. The CDR3 runs to 15 residues. CDR1 SGHRS and CDR2 YFSETQ come from the germline V gene. The CDR3 here is CANIGARYSGNTIYF. For the CDR3, the DNA is TGCGCCAACATAGGGGCAAGATACTCTGGAAACACCATATATTTT.

This clonotype was detected a few times. The CDR3 sequence is CASSFPSRSHEQFF. Here the CDR3 DNA reads TGTGCCAGCAGTTTCCCATCTCGGTCCCATGAGCAGTTCTTC. The chain uses TRBV27 and TRBJ2-1; D call uncertain. The V end was cut by 3 bases, the J end by 8 bases, with 14 bases between. The CDR3 totals 14 residues. Per germline, CDR1 MNHEY and CDR2 SMNVEV (reference sequence).

The chain combines TRBV20-1 with TRBJ2-3; D gene ambiguous. Germline V CDR1 and CDR2: DFQATT, SNEGSKA (reference sequence). This CDR3 region has 15 residues. V was trimmed by 1 base and J by 3 bases, leaving 14 bases between them. This CDR3 is CSARARTKGTDTQYF. The CDR3 DNA reads as TGCAGTGCTAGAGCCCGGACCAAGGGAACAGATACGCAGTATTTT.

The chain recombines TRBV7-9 with TRBJ1-1; a possible D gene is TRBD1 (5 bases). The length of the CDR3 is 16 residues. Trimming removed 1 base from V and 1 base from J, with 13 bases in between. Germline V gives CDR1 SEHNR, CDR2 FQNEAQ (reference sequence). CDR3 bases: TGTGCCAGCAGCTTAGGTGTAGGGGCAGGGAACACTGAAGCTTTCTTT. Translating gives CASSLGVGAGNTEAFF.

The rearrangement uses TRBV5-1 and TRBJ2-5; 8 bases are a match to TRBD1. Per the germline V gene, CDR1 is SGHRS and CDR2 is YFSETQ. This CDR3 is built from 13 residues. The V and J ends lost 3 bases and 3 bases, in that order; junction bases with no gene match: 1. The CDR3 loop reads CASSSTGEETQYF. CDR3 bases: TGCGCCAGCAGCTCGACAGGGGAAGAGACCCAGTACTTC.

This clonotype turned up a few times. This chain joins TRBV18 and TRBJ2-7, with 7 bases fitting TRBD1. The CDR3 has 15 amino acids. Germline V gives CDR1 KGHSH, CDR2 LQKENI. Losses at the gene ends were 0 bases for V and 3 bases for J; bases not matched to a gene: 5. CDR3 sequence (DNA): TGTGCCAGCTCACCACCGGGACAGTCCGACTACGAGCAGTACTTC. This gives the protein CASSPPGQSDYEQYF.

CDR3 protein: CASSPGVDGEQYF. CDR3 bases: TGCGCCAGCAGCCCGGGGGTGGACGGCGAGCAGTACTTC. The V and J genes are TRBV4-1 and TRBJ2-7, with a weak D call TRBD2 (6 bases). There are 13 residues in the CDR3. The V end was cut by 4 bases, the J end by 6 bases, with 13 bases between. Germline CDR1 reads MGHRA; CDR2 reads YSYEKL.

This clonotype came up a few times. The V and J genes are TRBV4-3 and TRBJ2-1; TRBD2 agrees at 9 bases. The assigned J gene may be wrong: the sequence end matches TRBJ2-7 better. This CDR3 has 18 residues. Per the germline V gene, CDR1 is LGHNA and CDR2 is YSLEER. The CDR3 here is CASSQDPPLAGISGEQYF. CDR3 nucleotides: TGCGCCAGCAGCCAAGATCCCCCGCTAGCGGGAATCAGTGGGGAGCAGTACTTC.

This clonotype occurred a few times. V is TRBV4-3 and J is TRBJ2-5; 8 bases align to TRBD2. The germline V gene encodes CDR1 LGHNA and CDR2 YSLEER. There are 15 residues in the CDR3. V trimming: 4 bases; J trimming: 3 bases; junction bases outside the gene matches: 7. CDR3 in amino acids: CASSRAGGPKETQYF. DNA of the CDR3: TGCGCCAGCAGCCGGGCGGGGGGCCCTAAAGAGACCCAGTACTTC.

CDR3 in DNA: TGTGCCAGCAGCTCCAGGTCAGTCAACTACGAGCAGTACTTC. Amino acids: CASSSRSVNYEQYF. This sequence joins TRBV5-6 and TRBJ2-7; the D is unclear. The germline V gene encodes CDR1 SGHDT and CDR2 YYEEEE. This CDR3 has 14 residues. V was pared by 3 bases and J by 3 bases, with 13 bases between.